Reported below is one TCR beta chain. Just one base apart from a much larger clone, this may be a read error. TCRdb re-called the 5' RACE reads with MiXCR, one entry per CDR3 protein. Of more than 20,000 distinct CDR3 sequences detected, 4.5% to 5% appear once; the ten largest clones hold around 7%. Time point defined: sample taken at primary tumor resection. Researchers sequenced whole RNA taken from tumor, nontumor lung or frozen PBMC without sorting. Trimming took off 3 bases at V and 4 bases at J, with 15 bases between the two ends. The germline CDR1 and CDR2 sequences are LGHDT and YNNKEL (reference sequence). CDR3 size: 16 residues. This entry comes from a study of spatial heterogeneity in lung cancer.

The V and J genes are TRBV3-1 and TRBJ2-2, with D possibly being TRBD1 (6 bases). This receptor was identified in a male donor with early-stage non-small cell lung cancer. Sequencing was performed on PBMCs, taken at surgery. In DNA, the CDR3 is TGTGCCAGCAGCCAGGAAGGGACAAGGAGCACCGGGGAGCTGTTTTTT. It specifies CASSQEGTRSTGELFF. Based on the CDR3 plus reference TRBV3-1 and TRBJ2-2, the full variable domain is DTAVSQTPKYLVTQMGNDKSIKCEQNLGHDTMYWYKQDSKKFLKIMFSYNNKELIINETVPNRFSPKSPDKAHLNLHINSLELGDSAVYFCASSQEGTRSTGELFFGEGSRLTVL.